These T cell receptor beta chains were read from a single sample in a study of vaccination effects on CD4 cells after COVID-19. The data were produced by immunoSEQ multiplex PCR, yet TCRdb's version contains in-frame clones alone and is incomplete. The repertoire includes roughly 35,000 clones, around 73% of them detected once, and about 18% sits in the top ten. Antigens of these TCRs are unknown. Material: CD4+ T cells from PBMCs cultured with HCoV-NL63 spike peptides, obtained before COVID-19 vaccination. The receptor source for this set is a human donor who had a prior SARS-CoV-2 infection. The CDR3 runs from the conserved cysteine through the conserved F or W. A D gene is named only where the DNA matches it firmly. The size entry is marked missing in some rows and otherwise reads once, few, many or a size class.

TRBV12-5	TRBJ2-3	-	few	CASGSPPRDVGTQYF	TGTGCTAGTGGTTCGCCCCCCCGGGACGTTGGTACGCAGTATTTT
TRBV4-3	TRBJ1-1	TRBD1	-	CASSRSSLGTGEGQAFF	TGCGCCAGCAGCCGGTCCTCACTCGGGACAGGGGAGGGCCAAGCTTTCTTT
TRBV4-3	TRBJ2-1	-	-	CASSPTMSGYNEQFF	TGCGCCAGCAGCCCCACGATGAGCGGATACAATGAGCAGTTCTTC
TRBV7-3	TRBJ2-6	-	-	CASSLLSGALAGANVLTF	TGTGCCAGCAGCTTACTCTCGGGGGCTTTGGCTGGGGCCAACGTCCTGACTTTC
TRBV15	TRBJ2-5	-	few	CATSRGAQETQYF	TGTGCCACCAGCAGAGGGGCACAAGAGACCCAGTACTTC
TRBV3-1/TRBV3-2	TRBJ1-1	-	-	CASSFAERNTEAFF	TGTGCCAGCAGCTTTGCGGAACGAAACACTGAAGCTTTCTTT
TRBV5-1	TRBJ2-7	TRBD2	few	CASTGTSSIEQYF	TGCGCCAGCACCGGGACTAGCTCTATCGAGCAGTACTTC
TRBV11-3	TRBJ2-5	-	-	CASSYQETQYF	TGTGCCAGCAGCTACCAAGAGACCCAGTACTTC
TRBV19	TRBJ2-7	TRBD1	-	CASSLRSGTGSEQYF	TGTGCCAGTAGTCTTAGATCCGGGACAGGGTCCGAGCAGTACTTC
TRBV7-2	TRBJ2-1	TRBD2	-	CATRARLAGVNNEQFF	TGTGCCACCCGGGCGCGGCTAGCGGGAGTGAACAATGAGCAGTTCTTC
TRBV7-9	TRBJ2-3	-	few	CASSLDRKTGRMTDTQYF	TGTGCCAGCAGCTTGGATAGGAAAACGGGGCGTATGACAGATACGCAGTATTTT
TRBV12-3/TRBV12-4	TRBJ2-7	-	-	CASSWDGGYEQYF	TGTGCCAGCAGCTGGGACGGGGGCTACGAGCAGTACTTC
TRBV5-1	TRBJ1-3	-	-	CASSLAPGSGNTIYF	TGCGCCAGCAGCTTGGCCCCGGGCTCTGGAAACACCATATATTTT
TRBV5-4	TRBJ1-3	-	-	CASSSGGPGNTIYF	TGTGCCAGCAGCTCGGGTGGGCCTGGAAACACCATATATTTT
TRBV28	TRBJ1-1	TRBD1	-	CASSLRGLETFF	TGTGCCAGCAGTTTAAGGGGGCTGGAAACTTTCTTT
TRBV5-1	TRBJ2-7	-	few	CASSLDPDSYEQYF	TGCGCCAGCAGCTTGGATCCTGATTCCTACGAGCAGTACTTC
TRBV2	TRBJ1-5	-	-	CASRADNQPQHF	TGTGCCAGCAGAGCCGACAATCAGCCCCAGCATTTT
TRBV5-6	TRBJ1-6	-	-	CASSDGPTGSYNSPLHF	TGTGCCAGCAGCGACGGACCCACGGGGTCCTATAATTCACCCCTCCACTTT
TRBV30	TRBJ2-5	TRBD2	-	CAWSHGLAGEQETQYF	TGTGCCTGGAGTCACGGACTAGCGGGGGAGCAAGAGACCCAGTACTTC
TRBV4-2	TRBJ2-1	TRBD1	few	CASSPGTVYNEQFF	TGTGCCAGCAGCCCCGGGACAGTGTACAATGAGCAGTTCTTC
TRBV2	TRBJ1-1	-	-	CASSEWAENTEAFF	TGTGCCAGCAGTGAATGGGCAGAGAACACTGAAGCTTTCTTT
TRBV5-1	TRBJ2-3	TRBD1	-	CASSPRQGDTDTQYF	TGCGCCAGCAGCCCTCGACAGGGTGACACGGATACGCAGTATTTT
TRBV30	TRBJ2-7	-	-	CAWSAPLGGDHEQYF	TGTGCCTGGAGTGCCCCACTTGGGGGCGATCACGAGCAGTACTTC
TRBV3-1/TRBV3-2	TRBJ2-2	-	-	CASSQVRTGELFF	TGTGCCAGCAGCCAAGTCCGGACCGGGGAGCTGTTTTTT
TRBV19	TRBJ1-6	TRBD1	few	CAGYRGPYNSPLHF	TGTGCCGGATACAGGGGACCCTATAATTCACCCCTCCACTTT
TRBV21-1	TRBJ1-1	-	-	CASSKRTGVNTEAFF	TGTGCCAGCAGCAAAAGAACAGGCGTAAACACTGAAGCTTTCTTT
TRBV3-1/TRBV3-2	TRBJ2-2	TRBD1	-	CASSLQGTGELFF	TGTGCCAGCAGCTTACAGGGGACCGGGGAGCTGTTTTTT
TRBV2	TRBJ2-7	-	-	CASGKQTFEQYF	TGTGCCAGCGGGAAGCAGACCTTCGAGCAGTACTTC
TRBV6-5	TRBJ1-2	TRBD1	-	CASRAGTGYGYTF	TGTGCCAGCAGAGCCGGGACAGGCTATGGCTACACCTTC
TRBV2	TRBJ1-1	-	few	CASGSGIMNTEAFF	TGTGCCAGCGGTTCCGGGATCATGAACACTGAAGCTTTCTTT
TRBV30	TRBJ1-5	-	-	CAWSPSSGGRQPQHF	TGTGCCTGGAGTCCGTCCTCCGGCGGCAGGCAGCCCCAGCATTTT
TRBV5-4	TRBJ2-3	TRBD2	-	CASSQRDTTDTQYF	TGTGCCAGCAGCCAGCGGGATACAACAGATACGCAGTATTTT
TRBV19	TRBJ2-1	-	once	CASRSYQKSSNEQFF	TGTGCCAGTAGAAGTTACCAAAAAAGTTCCAATGAGCAGTTCTTC
TRBV7-8	TRBJ2-3	-	once	CASSLDRPPSTDTQYF	TGTGCCAGCAGCTTAGACAGGCCACCGAGCACAGATACGCAGTATTTT
TRBV3-1/TRBV3-2	TRBJ2-6	TRBD1	-	CASSAQGTGANVLTF	TGTGCCAGCAGCGCACAGGGGACTGGGGCCAACGTCCTGACTTTC
TRBV16	TRBJ2-7	-	-	CASSQSNYEQYF	TGTGCCAGCAGCCAATCCAATTACGAGCAGTACTTC
TRBV14	TRBJ2-7	-	-	CASSRGTLYEQYF	TGTGCCAGCAGCCGCGGCACGCTCTACGAGCAGTACTTC
TRBV6-6	TRBJ1-5	-	few	CASRQINQPQHF	TGTGCCAGTCGACAAATCAATCAGCCCCAGCATTTT
TRBV5-1	TRBJ2-7	-	-	CASSPNPAGSYEQYF	TGCGCCAGCAGCCCAAACCCCGCGGGGTCCTACGAGCAGTACTTC
TRBV6-2/TRBV6-3	TRBJ2-3	-	once	CASSSWSDTQYF	TGTGCCAGCAGTTCTTGGTCAGATACGCAGTATTTT
TRBV11-2	TRBJ2-1	-	-	CASSSGPVPYNEQFF	TGTGCCAGCAGCAGTGGGCCTGTACCTTACAATGAGCAGTTCTTC
TRBV2	TRBJ2-2	TRBD2	-	CASGDRLAGGPVPTGELFF	TGTGCCAGCGGGGACAGACTAGCGGGAGGGCCAGTTCCCACCGGGGAGCTGTTTTTT
TRBV21-1	TRBJ1-2	-	-	CASSNLLVGYGYTF	TGTGCCAGCAGCAATCTTCTCGTCGGCTATGGCTACACCTTC
TRBV28	TRBJ2-7	-	few	CASSQRDTPTSYEQYF	TGTGCCAGCAGTCAAAGGGACACCCCAACCTCCTACGAGCAGTACTTC
TRBV11-3	TRBJ2-5	-	-	CASSLSPGAHLETQYF	TGTGCCAGCAGCCTCTCCCCAGGGGCGCATTTGGAGACCCAGTACTTC
TRBV7-2	TRBJ2-7	-	-	CASSWAIAYEQYF	TGTGCCAGCAGCTGGGCGATAGCCTACGAGCAGTACTTC
TRBV5-1	TRBJ1-4	-	-	CASSLVGGEKLFF	TGCGCCAGCAGCTTGGTTGGTGGTGAAAAACTGTTTTTT
TRBV6-9	TRBJ2-7	TRBD2	-	CASSSYGTRGYEQYF	TGTGCCAGCAGCTCCTACGGGACTAGGGGATACGAGCAGTACTTC